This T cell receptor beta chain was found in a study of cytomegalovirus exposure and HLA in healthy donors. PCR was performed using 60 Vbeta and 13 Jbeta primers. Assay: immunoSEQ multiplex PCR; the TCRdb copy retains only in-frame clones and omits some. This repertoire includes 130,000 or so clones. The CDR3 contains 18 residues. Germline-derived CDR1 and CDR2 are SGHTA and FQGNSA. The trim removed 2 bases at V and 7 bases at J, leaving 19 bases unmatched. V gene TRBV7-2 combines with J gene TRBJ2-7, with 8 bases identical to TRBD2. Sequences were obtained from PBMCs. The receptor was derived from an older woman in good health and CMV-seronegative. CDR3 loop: CASSLRTPGLVALGEQYF. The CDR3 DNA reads TGTGCCAGCAGCTTACGGACTCCGGGACTAGTGGCCCTCGGGGAGCAGTACTTC.